This TCR beta chain appears in the sequencing data of a study of CD4 T cells in relation to SARS-CoV-2 and coronaviruses. The overall study: PBMCs were cultured with antigen for nine to ten days before TCR beta sequencing.

With respect to this clone: The antigen remains undetermined.

The assay was immunoSEQ multiplex PCR, and TCRdb's table has in-frame clones only and misses some. The sample yields 26,000 or so clones, around 73% seen once. CD4+ T cells from unexposed donors were obtained before the COVID-19 pandemic (2011-2018). Isolation of CD4+ T cells took place after less than 13 days in culture. Cells permitting, SARS-CoV-2 S/N and four cold-coronavirus spikes were tested on unexposed-donor CD4+ T cells. With V trimmed by 4 bases and J by 0 bases, 13 bases remained unmatched. The CDR3 loop spans 18 amino acids. The germline V gene has CDR1 LGHNA and CDR2 YSLEER. This sequence was found in a human donor in good health. Sequenced material: CD4+ T cells from PBMCs, cultured in vitro. This chain connects TRBV4-3 to TRBJ2-3, with 7 bases lining up with TRBD2. Here the CDR3 DNA reads TGCGCCAGCAGCCCCAAGGGGCCTAGCGGCACTAGCACAGATACGCAGTATTTT. It translates to CASSPKGPSGTSTDTQYF.